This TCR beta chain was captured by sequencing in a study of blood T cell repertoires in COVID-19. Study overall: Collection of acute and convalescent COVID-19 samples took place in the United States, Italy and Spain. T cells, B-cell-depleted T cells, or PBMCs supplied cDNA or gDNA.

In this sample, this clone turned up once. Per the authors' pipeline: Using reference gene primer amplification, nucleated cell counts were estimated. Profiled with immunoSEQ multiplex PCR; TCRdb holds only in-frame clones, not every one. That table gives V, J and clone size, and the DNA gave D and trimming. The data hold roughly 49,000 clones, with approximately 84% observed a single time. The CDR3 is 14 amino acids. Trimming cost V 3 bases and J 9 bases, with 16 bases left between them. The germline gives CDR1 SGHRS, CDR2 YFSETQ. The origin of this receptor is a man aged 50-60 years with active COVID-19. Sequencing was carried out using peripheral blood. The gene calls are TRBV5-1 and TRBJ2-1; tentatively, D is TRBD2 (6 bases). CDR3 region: CASSSIPGVVEQFF. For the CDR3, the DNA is TGCGCCAGCAGCTCAATTCCGGGAGTCGTTGAGCAGTTCTTC.